This T cell receptor (beta chain) came from a study of OX40 agonist ivuxolimab in advanced cancers. Study-wide findings and caveats: Doses of 0.1 to 3.0 mg/kg were accompanied by clonal expansion of CD4+ and CD8+ blood T cells by week 6.

The V gene lost 8 bases and the J gene lost 0 bases, with 8 bases spanning the gap. CDR3 length equals 13 residues. Germline V lookup: CDR1 MNHEY, CDR2 SVGAGI. Sequencing used immunoSEQ multiplex PCR; TCRdb keeps in-frame clones, though not all of them. In the table there are roughly 86,000 clones, about 91% of which are singletons. A word on this clone: Antigen: not known.

The sequencing used CD4+ or CD8+ T cells sorted from blood, collected in a trial of the OX40 agonist ivuxolimab. V usage is TRBV6-5 and J usage is TRBJ2-1; D tentatively fits TRBD1 or TRBD2 (5 bases each). The TCR comes from an adult with an advanced solid tumor such as melanoma, head and neck, liver or kidney cancer. The CDR3: CASGGNSYNEQFF. CDR3 DNA sequence: TGTGCCAGCGGGGGAAACTCCTACAATGAGCAGTTCTTC.